One sample yielded the 18 T cell receptor beta chains listed below, sequenced in a study of blood T cell repertoires in COVID-19. Assay: immunoSEQ multiplex PCR; the TCRdb copy retains only in-frame clones and omits some. The sample includes under 50,000 clones, 70% to 90% of them seen just once. The material sequenced was peripheral blood. The receptors derive from a man in his 70s with active COVID-19.

This clone was recorded once. The J gene is TRBJ1-1, the V gene TRBV18; 7 positions match TRBD1. After removal of 1 base from V and 6 bases from J, the junction contained 8 bases not matched to a gene. The CDR3 has 15 residues. In germline, CDR1 is KGHSH, CDR2 LQKENI. The CDR3 nucleotides read TGTGCCAGCTCACCACAAAGGGGGCGTTCCCCTGAAGCTTTCTTT. It translates to CASSPQRGRSPEAFF.

The rearrangement links TRBV6-6 to TRBJ2-1, with 9 bases identical to TRBD2. Germline values: CDR1 MNHNY, CDR2 SVGAGI (reference sequence). V shed 6 bases, J shed 5 bases, and the junction held 8 bases outside the gene matches. This CDR3 comprises 15 residues. CDR3 nucleotides: TGTGCCAGCAGCCCGCGGGGGGGCCTGAACAATGAGCAGTTCTTC. It specifies CASSPRGGLNNEQFF.

J is TRBJ2-7 and V is TRBV27; a weak D match, TRBD2 (6 bases). V lost 2 bases and J 2 bases, leaving 10 bases between the germline ends. This CDR3 spans 14 amino acids. The V gene's germline CDR1 is MNHEY and CDR2 SMNVEV (reference sequence). CDR3 region: CASSLRTIPYEQYF. The CDR3 region has the DNA TGTGCCAGCAGTTTAAGGACTATCCCCTACGAGCAGTACTTC.

The chain is built from TRBV6-5 and TRBJ2-5, with a weak D call TRBD2 (6 bases). Trimming removed 3 bases at V and 4 bases at J, with 9 bases between. The CDR3 runs to 13 residues. The germline V gene encodes CDR1 MNHEY and CDR2 SVGAGI. The CDR3 loop reads CASSYKGGETQYF. The CDR3 DNA reads TGTGCCAGCAGTTATAAGGGAGGAGAGACCCAGTACTTC.

This chain links TRBV6-5 with TRBJ1-4, with 9 bases identical to TRBD1. V gave up 6 bases and J gave up 7 bases; unmatched junction bases: 6. The CDR3 is 14 amino acids. Germline-derived CDR1 and CDR2 are MNHEY and SVGAGI. CDR3 in amino acids: CASSVTGGGEKLFF. DNA of the CDR3: TGTGCCAGCAGCGTGACAGGGGGTGGTGAAAAACTGTTTTTT.

This clone was picked up a small number of times. The rearrangement joins TRBV4-2 to TRBJ2-7; a possible D gene is TRBD2 (5 bases). Germline values: CDR1 LGHNA, CDR2 YNFKEQ. V was shortened by 4 bases and J by 6 bases, with 13 bases between the two germline ends. The CDR3 spans 13 residues. Here the CDR3 reads CASSPALGGEQYF. The CDR3 DNA reads TGTGCCAGCAGCCCAGCCCTAGGAGGCGAGCAGTACTTC.

The rearrangement uses TRBV27 and TRBJ2-7; 9 bases line up with TRBD2. This CDR3 spans 16 amino acids. CDR1 and CDR2 from the germline V gene are MNHEY and SMNVEV (reference sequence). V was pared by 4 bases and J by 6 bases, with 13 bases of the junction left unmatched. Written as DNA, the CDR3 is TGTGCCAGCAGTTCTTTAGCGGGAGTAGATCTACGCGAGCAGTACTTC. This gives the protein CASSSLAGVDLREQYF.

This chain links TRBV4-1 with TRBJ1-4; 8 bases map to TRBD1. This CDR3 contains 16 residues. Germline V gene data show CDR1 as MGHRA and CDR2 as YSYEKL. Losses at the gene ends were 2 bases for V and 8 bases for J; bases not matched to a gene: 10. The CDR3 coding sequence is TGCGCCAGCAGCCAAACGGGTCACAGGGGGAACGAAAAACTGTTTTTT. Protein sequence: CASSQTGHRGNEKLFF.

The chain uses TRBV28 and TRBJ1-4; 7 bases agree with TRBD1. The germline V gene encodes CDR1 MDHEN and CDR2 SYDVKM. J lost 3 bases, V lost 6 bases, and 13 bases had no gene match. CDR3 size: 17 residues. The DNA for the CDR3 is TGTGCCAGCAGCCCCTCCCATGGGACAGACCCTAATGAAAAACTGTTTTTT. It specifies CASSPSHGTDPNEKLFF.

This clone was recorded once. The chain combines TRBV30 with TRBJ2-7; perhaps TRBD2 as D (6 bases). Trimming took 2 bases from V and 7 from J, leaving 15 bases between them. Germline V gene lookup returns CDR1 GTSNPN and CDR2 SVGIG (reference sequence). The CDR3 has 13 amino acids. The CDR3 DNA reads as TGTGCCTGGAGTCAGGGACTCAGTAGGGAGCAGTACTTC. This gives the protein CAWSQGLSREQYF.

The V call is TRBV5-1, the J call TRBJ2-1; 14 bases fit TRBD2. Trimming at V came to 4 bases and at J to 8 bases, leaving 20 bases not matched to a gene. This CDR3 has 20 amino acids. Germline V gives CDR1 SGHRS, CDR2 YFSETQ. The CDR3 region is CASSPGLAGDPKPTSYEQFF. The CDR3 region has the DNA TGCGCCAGCAGCCCGGGACTAGCGGGAGACCCTAAACCGACATCCTATGAGCAGTTCTTC.

This clone has a handful of counts. This rearrangement joins TRBV21-1 to TRBJ1-4. TRBV21-1 is assigned pseudogene status. This CDR3 is 20 amino acids long. CDR3 residues: CASSKVPLIAPTRSNEKLFF. CDR3 coding DNA: TGTGCCAGCAGCAAGGTCCCACTTATAGCCCCCACCCGGAGTAATGAAAAACTGTTTTTT.

As DNA, the CDR3 is TGTGCCAGCTCACCACTCCAGGGAACAGAAGGTTCACCCCTCCACTTT. This sequence encodes CASSPLQGTEGSPLHF. The V and J genes are TRBV18 and TRBJ1-6; possible D gene TRBD1, 5 bases. Trimming left V 1 base short and J 9 bases short, with 16 bases between. The germline V gene encodes CDR1 KGHSH and CDR2 LQKENI. CDR3 size: 16 residues.

The V gene is TRBV16, the J gene TRBJ1-2, with D perhaps TRBD1 (5 bases). The CDR3 consists of 12 residues. The germline V gene encodes CDR1 KGHSY and CDR2 FQNENV. V was clipped by 4 bases and J by 7 bases, with 10 bases between them. This CDR3 reads CASSPGGAGYTF. Here the CDR3 DNA reads TGTGCCAGCAGCCCCGGAGGGGCTGGCTACACCTTC.

This sequence joins TRBV7-2 and TRBJ2-7; D perhaps matches TRBD1 (6 bases). This CDR3 is built from 13 residues. CDR1 and CDR2 (germline): SGHTA, FQGNSA. The V end was cut by 5 bases, the J end by 6 bases, with 14 bases between. In DNA, the CDR3 is TGTGCCAGCAGCCCGCCAGGACAGCTCGAGCAGTACTTC. It yields the protein CASSPPGQLEQYF.

This rearrangement joins TRBV7-9 to TRBJ1-1; tentative D call: TRBD1 (5 bases). Germline V gene data show CDR1 as SEHNR and CDR2 as FQNEAQ (reference sequence). Trimming cost V 1 base and J 1 base, with 7 bases left between them. CDR3 length: 14 residues. The CDR3 sequence: CASSLGQQNTEAFF. The CDR3 DNA reads TGTGCCAGCAGCTTAGGACAGCAGAACACTGAAGCTTTCTTT.

The chain uses TRBV7-6 and TRBJ2-7; TRBD2 matches 12 bases. V lost 5 bases to trimming and J lost 6 bases; unmatched junction nucleotides: 8. CDR1 is SGHVS, CDR2 FNYEAQ, per germline. The CDR3 sequence is 15 residues long. The CDR3 loop is CASSGGTSGYFEQYF. In nucleotides, the CDR3 is TGTGCCAGCAGCGGGGGGACTAGCGGGTACTTCGAGCAGTACTTC.

The V call is TRBV11-2, the J call TRBJ1-2, with a tentative D call TRBD1 (5 bases). Germline CDR1 SGHAT, CDR2 FQNNGV. V was cut by 6 bases and J by 8 bases, with 22 bases left in between. This CDR3 comprises 15 residues. CDR3 DNA sequence: TGTGCCAGCAGTACGACCCCGACAGTCATTGGAGGCTACACCTTC. This sequence encodes CASSTTPTVIGGYTF.